The clone carrying this T cell receptor (beta chain) turned up a few times. Its antigen is unknown. Unique molecular identifiers tagged individual cDNA molecules. TCRdb re-derived calls from the 5' RACE reads in MiXCR, one entry per CDR3 protein. The data contain approximately 110,000 distinct CDR3 sequences, around 14% of them seen just once; the ten biggest clones take up 21%. This sample stems from a study of early T cells in non-severe SARS-CoV-2 infection. Looking at the study overall: The authors sequenced bulk RNA from unsorted whole blood, leaving chains unpaired. The study's findings and limits: Matches to VDJdb favored anti-spike CD8 responses and missed private and CD4 specificities.

Specimen: whole blood. The sequence was collected from an adult who was a healthcare worker with PCR-confirmed SARS-CoV-2 infection or an uninfected control (not recorded which).

As DNA, the CDR3 is TGCAGTGCTTTCGGGGGGGGCACGGAGCAGTTCTTC. It specifies CSAFGGGTEQFF. The chain links TRBV20-1 to TRBJ2-1, with 8 bases matching TRBD2. The CDR3 is made up of 12 amino acids. Per germline, CDR1 DFQATT and CDR2 SNEGSKA (reference sequence). The V gene end was trimmed by 5 bases and the J gene end by 10 bases; junction bases not matched to a gene: 7.